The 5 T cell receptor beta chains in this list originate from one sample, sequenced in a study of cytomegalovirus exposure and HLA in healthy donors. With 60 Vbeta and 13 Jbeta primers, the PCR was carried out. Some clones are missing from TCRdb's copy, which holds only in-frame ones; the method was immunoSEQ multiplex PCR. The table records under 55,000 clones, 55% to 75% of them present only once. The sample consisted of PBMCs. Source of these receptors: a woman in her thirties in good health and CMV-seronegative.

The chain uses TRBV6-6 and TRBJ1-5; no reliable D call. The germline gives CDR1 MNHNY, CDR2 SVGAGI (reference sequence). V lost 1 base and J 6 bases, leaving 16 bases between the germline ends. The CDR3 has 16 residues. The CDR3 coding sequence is TGTGCCAGCAGTTACTTCGTCGCGACGTCTAGTCAGCCCCAGCATTTT. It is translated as CASSYFVATSSQPQHF.

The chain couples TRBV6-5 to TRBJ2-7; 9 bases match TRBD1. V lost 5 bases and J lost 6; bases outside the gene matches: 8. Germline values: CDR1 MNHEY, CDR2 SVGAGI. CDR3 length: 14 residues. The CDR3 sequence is CASSVPGQGTEQYF. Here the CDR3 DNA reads TGTGCCAGCAGTGTCCCGGGACAGGGAACCGAGCAGTACTTC.

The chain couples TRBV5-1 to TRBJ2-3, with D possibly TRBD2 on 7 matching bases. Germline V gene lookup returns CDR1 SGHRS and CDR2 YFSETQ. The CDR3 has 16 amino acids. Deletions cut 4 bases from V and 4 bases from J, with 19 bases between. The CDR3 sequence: CASSPTPGGVPDTQYF. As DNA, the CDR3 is TGCGCCAGCAGCCCCACTCCGGGGGGCGTCCCAGATACGCAGTATTTT.

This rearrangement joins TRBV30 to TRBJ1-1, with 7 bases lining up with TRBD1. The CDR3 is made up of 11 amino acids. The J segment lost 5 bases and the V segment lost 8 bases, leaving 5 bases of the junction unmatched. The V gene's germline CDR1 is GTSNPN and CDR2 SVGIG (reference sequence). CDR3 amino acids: CAGTGDTEAFF. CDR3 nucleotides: TGTGCCGGAACAGGGGATACTGAAGCTTTCTTT. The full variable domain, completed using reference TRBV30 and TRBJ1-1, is SQTIHQWPATLVQPVGSPLSLECTVEGTSNPNLYWYRQAAGRGLQLLFYSVGIGQISSEVPQNLSASRPQDRQFILSSKKLLLSDSGFYLCAGTGDTEAFFGQGTRLTVV.

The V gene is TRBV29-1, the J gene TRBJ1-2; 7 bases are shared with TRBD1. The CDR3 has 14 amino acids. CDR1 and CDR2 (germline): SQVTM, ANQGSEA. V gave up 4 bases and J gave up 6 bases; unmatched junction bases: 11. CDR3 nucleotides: TGCAGCGTTGGAGAAACAGGGGTAGACCATGGCTACACCTTC. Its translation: CSVGETGVDHGYTF.